This T cell receptor beta chain originates from a study of T cell changes during pregnancy in multiple sclerosis. The germline V gene encodes CDR1 SGHVS and CDR2 FNYEAQ. The V end lost 1 base, the J end lost 8 bases, and 6 bases lay between the germline ends. The CDR3 has 12 residues. Assay used: immunoSEQ multiplex PCR; TCRdb lists only in-frame clones, some missing. The data show about 58,000 clones, 85% to 95% seen once. The material sequenced was CD8+ T cells from peripheral blood mononuclear cells, taken in the second trimester of pregnancy. The J gene is TRBJ2-1, the V gene TRBV7-6; D ambiguous. The receptor was derived from a female donor with multiple sclerosis, enrolled in a pregnancy study. The CDR3 is CASSLVADEQFF. The CDR3 DNA sequence: TGTGCCAGCAGCTTAGTTGCGGATGAGCAGTTCTTC.